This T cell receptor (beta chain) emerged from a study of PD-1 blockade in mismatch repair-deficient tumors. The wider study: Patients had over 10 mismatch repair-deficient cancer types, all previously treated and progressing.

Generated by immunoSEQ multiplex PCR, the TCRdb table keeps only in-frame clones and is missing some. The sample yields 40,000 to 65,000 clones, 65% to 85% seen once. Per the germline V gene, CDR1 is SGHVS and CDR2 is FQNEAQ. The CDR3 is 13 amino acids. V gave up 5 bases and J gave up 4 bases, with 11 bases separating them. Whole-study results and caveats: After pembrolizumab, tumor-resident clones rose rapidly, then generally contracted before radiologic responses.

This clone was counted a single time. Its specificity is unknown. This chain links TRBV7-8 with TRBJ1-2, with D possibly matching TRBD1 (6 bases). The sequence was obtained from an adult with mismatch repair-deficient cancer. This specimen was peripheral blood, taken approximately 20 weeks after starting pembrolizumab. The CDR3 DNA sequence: TGTGCCAGCAGCGGGACACCCATCTATGGCTACACCTTC. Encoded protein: CASSGTPIYGYTF.